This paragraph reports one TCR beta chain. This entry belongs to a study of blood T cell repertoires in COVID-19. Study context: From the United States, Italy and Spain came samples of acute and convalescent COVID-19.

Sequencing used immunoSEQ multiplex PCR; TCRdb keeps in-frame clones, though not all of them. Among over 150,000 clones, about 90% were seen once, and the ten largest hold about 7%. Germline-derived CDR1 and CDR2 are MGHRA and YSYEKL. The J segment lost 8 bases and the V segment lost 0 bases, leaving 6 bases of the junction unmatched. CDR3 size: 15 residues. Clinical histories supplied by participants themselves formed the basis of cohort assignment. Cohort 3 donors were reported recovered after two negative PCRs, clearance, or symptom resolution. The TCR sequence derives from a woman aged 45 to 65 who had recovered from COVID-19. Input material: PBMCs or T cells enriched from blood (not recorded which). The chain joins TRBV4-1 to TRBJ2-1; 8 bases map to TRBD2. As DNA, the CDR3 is TGCGCCAGCAGCCAAGATCAGGGACTAGTCTATGAGCAGTTCTTC. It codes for CASSQDQGLVYEQFF.